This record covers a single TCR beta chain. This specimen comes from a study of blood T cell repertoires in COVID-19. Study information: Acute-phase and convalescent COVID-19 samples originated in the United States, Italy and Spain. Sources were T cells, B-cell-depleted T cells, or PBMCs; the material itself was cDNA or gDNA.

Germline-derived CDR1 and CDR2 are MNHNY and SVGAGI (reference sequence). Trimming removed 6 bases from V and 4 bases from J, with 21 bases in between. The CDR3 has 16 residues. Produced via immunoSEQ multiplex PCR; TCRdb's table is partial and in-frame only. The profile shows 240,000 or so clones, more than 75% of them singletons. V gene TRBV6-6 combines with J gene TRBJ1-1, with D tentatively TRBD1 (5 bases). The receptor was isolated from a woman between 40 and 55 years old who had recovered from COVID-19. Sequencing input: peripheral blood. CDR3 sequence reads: CASSHGGTYAGTEAFF. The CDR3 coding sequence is TGTGCCAGCAGCCACGGGGGAACCTATGCGGGCACTGAAGCTTTCTTT.